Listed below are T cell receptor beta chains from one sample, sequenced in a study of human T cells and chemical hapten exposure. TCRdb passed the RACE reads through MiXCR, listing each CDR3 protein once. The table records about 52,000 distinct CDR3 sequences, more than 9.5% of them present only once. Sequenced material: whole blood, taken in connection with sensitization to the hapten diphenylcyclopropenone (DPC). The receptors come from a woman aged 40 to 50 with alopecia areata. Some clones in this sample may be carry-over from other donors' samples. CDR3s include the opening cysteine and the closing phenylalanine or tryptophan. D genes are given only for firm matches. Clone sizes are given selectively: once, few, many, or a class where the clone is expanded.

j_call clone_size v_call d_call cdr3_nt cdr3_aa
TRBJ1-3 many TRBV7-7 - TGTGCCAGCAGCTTAGGCCCGACCCCTGGAAACACCATATATTTT CASSLGPTPGNTIYF
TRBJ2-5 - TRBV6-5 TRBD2 TGTGCCAGCAGTTCTCAGCGGGAGTGGGAGACCCAGTACTTC CASSSQREWETQYF
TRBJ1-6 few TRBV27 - TGTGCCAGCGCTCACGGGACACCAAATTCACCCCTCCACTTT CASAHGTPNSPLHF
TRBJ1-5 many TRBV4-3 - TGCGCCAGCAGCCAAGAGGTTGGCAGCAATCAGCCCCAGCATTTT CASSQEVGSNQPQHF
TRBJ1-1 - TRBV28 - TGTGCCAGCCGGGATATGAACACTGAAGCTTTCTTT CASRDMNTEAFF
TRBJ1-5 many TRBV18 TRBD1 TGTGCCAGCTCGGCCGGACAGGCGGTCAATCAGCCCCAGCATTTT CASSAGQAVNQPQHF
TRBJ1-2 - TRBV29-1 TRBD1 TGCAGCGTCGCGACAGGGGATGGCTATGGCTACACCTTC CSVATGDGYGYTF
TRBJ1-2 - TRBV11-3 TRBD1 TGTGCCAGCAGCCCGGGACAGGGATCCTATGGCTACGCCTTC CASSPGQGSYGYAF
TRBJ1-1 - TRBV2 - TGTGCCAGCAGGCTCGGGGGCACTGAAGCTTTCTTT CASRLGGTEAFF
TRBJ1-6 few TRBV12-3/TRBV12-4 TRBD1 TGTGCCAGCAGCATTCGTTCAGGGGGGCCCCTCCACTTT CASSIRSGGPLHF
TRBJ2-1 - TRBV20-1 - TGCAGTGCTAGGACGGCAGGGGTCTACAATGAGCAGTTCTTC CSARTAGVYNEQFF
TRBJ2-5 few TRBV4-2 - TGTGCCAGCAGCCCACGGGGACCGTTTCAACAGGGGACCCAGTACTTC CASSPRGPFQQGTQYF
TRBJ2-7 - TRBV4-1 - TGCGCCAGCAGCCAAGAACCGGAGACAGCCTACGAGCAGTACTTC CASSQEPETAYEQYF
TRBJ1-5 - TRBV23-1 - TGCGCCAGCATCATCGGAATATTTAGCAATCAGCCCCAGCATTTT CASIIGIFSNQPQHF
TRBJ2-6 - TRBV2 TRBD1 TGTGCCAGCAGCGCGACAGGGACCTCTGGGGCCAACGTCCTGACTTTC CASSATGTSGANVLTF
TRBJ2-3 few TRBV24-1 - TGTGCCACCAGTGGAGCAGGGGCTAGCACAGATACGCAGTATTTT CATSGAGASTDTQYF
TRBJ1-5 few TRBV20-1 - TGCAGTGCTAGCCCGGACAGCAATCAGCCCCAGCATTTT CSASPDSNQPQHF
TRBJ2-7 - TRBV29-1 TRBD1 TGCAGCGTTGAAGTCGCCGGGACAGGGGACCACGAGCAGTACTTC CSVEVAGTGDHEQYF
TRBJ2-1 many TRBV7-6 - TGTGCCAGCAGCTTAGAGGGGGTCCAGGGGTACAATGAGCAGTTCTTC CASSLEGVQGYNEQFF
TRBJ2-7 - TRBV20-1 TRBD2 TGCAGTGCTAGAGACCCGAGGCTAGCGGAGGGGAGTGAGCAGTACTTC CSARDPRLAEGSEQYF
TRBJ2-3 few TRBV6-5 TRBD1 TGTGCCAGCAGTTCCACCGGGACAGTCACAGATACGCAGTATTTT CASSSTGTVTDTQYF
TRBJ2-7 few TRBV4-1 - TGCGCCAGCAGCCAAGCGAGAGGGGGTCACGGGTACGAGCAGTACTTC CASSQARGGHGYEQYF
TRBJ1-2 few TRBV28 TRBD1 TGTGCCAGCAGTTCCCAACAGGGGGCGCGGGGCTACACCTTC CASSSQQGARGYTF
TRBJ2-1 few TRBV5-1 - TGCGCCAGCAGCTTGGATGAGGTAGTGGATGAGCAGTTCTTC CASSLDEVVDEQFF
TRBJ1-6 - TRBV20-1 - TGCAGTGCTAGAGTCGCAGGTCTACCACCCCTCCACTTT CSARVAGLPPLHF
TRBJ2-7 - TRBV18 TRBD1 TGTGCCAGCTCACCCCTGGGACAGGGTGGGACCTACGAGCAGTACTTC CASSPLGQGGTYEQYF
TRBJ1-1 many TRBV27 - TGTGCCAGCAGTCCCCGGAGGGGGACTGAAGCTTTCTTT CASSPRRGTEAFF
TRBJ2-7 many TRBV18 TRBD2 TGTGCCAGCTCGCCAACGGGAGCGGGGGGCTCGAAGTCCTACGAGCAGTACTTC CASSPTGAGGSKSYEQYF
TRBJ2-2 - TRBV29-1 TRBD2 TGCAGCGTTGCACTAGCGGGAGGCGGGGAGCTGTTTTTT CSVALAGGGELFF
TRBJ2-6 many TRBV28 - TGTGCCAGCAGTTTTTGGACCTCTGGGGCCAACGTCCTGACTTTC CASSFWTSGANVLTF
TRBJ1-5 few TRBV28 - TGTGCCAGCACCCCGGGACCATATCAGCCCCAGCATTTT CASTPGPYQPQHF
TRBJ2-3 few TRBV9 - TGTGCCAGCAGCGTAGGGGTAGCGCTGAGCACAGATACGCAGTATTTT CASSVGVALSTDTQYF
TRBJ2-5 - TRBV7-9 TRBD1 TGTGCCAGCAGCATACGCCCGACAGGGCGTGAGACCCAGTACTTC CASSIRPTGRETQYF